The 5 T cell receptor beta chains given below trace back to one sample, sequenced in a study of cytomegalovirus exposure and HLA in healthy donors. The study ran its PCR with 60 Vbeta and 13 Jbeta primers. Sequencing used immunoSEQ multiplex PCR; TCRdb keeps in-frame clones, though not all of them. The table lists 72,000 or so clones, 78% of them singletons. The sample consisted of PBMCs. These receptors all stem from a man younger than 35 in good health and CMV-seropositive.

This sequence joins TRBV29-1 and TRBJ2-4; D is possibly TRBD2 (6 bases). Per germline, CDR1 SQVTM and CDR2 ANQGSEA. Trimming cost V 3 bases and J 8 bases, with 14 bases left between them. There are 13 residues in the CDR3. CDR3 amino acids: CSVEEGLGYIQYF. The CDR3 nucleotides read TGCAGCGTTGAGGAGGGGCTTGGCTACATTCAGTACTTC.

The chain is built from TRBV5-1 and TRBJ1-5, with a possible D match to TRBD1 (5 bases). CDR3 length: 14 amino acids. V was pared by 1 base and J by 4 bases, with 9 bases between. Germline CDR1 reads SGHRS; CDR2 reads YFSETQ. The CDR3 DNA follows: TGCGCCAGCAGCTTGCTGGGGGGTAATCAGCCCCAGCATTTT. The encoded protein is CASSLLGGNQPQHF.

In nucleotides, the CDR3 is TGTGCCAGCAGCCAGGGACAGGGTGGGACTAGGACGCAGTATTTT. Amino acids: CASSQGQGGTRTQYF. The chain has TRBV14 and TRBJ2-3; D might be TRBD1 (9 bases). Per the germline V gene, CDR1 is SGHDN and CDR2 is FVKESK. Trimming took 3 bases from V and 9 from J, leaving 19 bases between them. The CDR3 length is 15 residues.

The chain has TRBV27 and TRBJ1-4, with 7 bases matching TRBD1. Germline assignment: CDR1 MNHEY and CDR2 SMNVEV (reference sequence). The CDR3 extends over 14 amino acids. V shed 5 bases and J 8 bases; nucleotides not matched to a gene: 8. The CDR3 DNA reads TGTGCCAGCAGTGCGGGACAGCTATACGAAAAACTGTTTTTT. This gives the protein CASSAGQLYEKLFF.

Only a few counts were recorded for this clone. CDR3 sequence reads: CAINQWTGEYGYTF. CDR3 coding DNA: TGTGCCATCAACCAATGGACAGGAGAATATGGCTACACCTTC. This chain connects TRBV10-3 to TRBJ1-2; 7 nucleotides align to TRBD1. The CDR3 sequence is 14 residues long. The germline V gene has CDR1 ENHRY and CDR2 SYGVKD. V shed 7 bases, J shed 5 bases, and the junction held 10 bases outside the gene matches.